The clone carrying this T cell receptor (beta chain) appeared a single time. The entry originates in a study of control samples from healthy donors and cancer patients. TCRdb keeps only in-frame clones here, not all; method: immunoSEQ multiplex PCR. The sample records 140,000 to 150,000 clones, roughly 93% being singletons. Trimming took 3 bases from V and 0 from J, leaving 10 bases between them. CDR1 is SGDLS, CDR2 YYNGEE, per germline. The CDR3 is 15 amino acids. The clonotype originates from a man between 18 and 29 years old in good health. The rearrangement links TRBV9 to TRBJ1-3, with D possibly being TRBD1 (6 bases). Sequencing was performed on blood. The DNA of the CDR3 is TGTGCCAGCAGCGAGGGGGATTACTCTGGAAACACCATATATTTT. Translation gives CASSEGDYSGNTIYF.